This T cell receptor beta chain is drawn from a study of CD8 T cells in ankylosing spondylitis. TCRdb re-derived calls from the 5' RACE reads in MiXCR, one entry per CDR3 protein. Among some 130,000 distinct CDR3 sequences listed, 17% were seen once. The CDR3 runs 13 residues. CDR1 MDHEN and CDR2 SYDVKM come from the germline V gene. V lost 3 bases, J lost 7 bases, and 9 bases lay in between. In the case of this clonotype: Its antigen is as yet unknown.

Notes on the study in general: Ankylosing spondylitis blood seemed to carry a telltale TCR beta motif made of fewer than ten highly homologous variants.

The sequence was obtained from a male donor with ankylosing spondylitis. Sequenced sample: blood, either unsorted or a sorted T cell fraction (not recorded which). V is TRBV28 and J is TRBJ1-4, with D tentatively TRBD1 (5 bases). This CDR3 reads CASSFRALEKLFF. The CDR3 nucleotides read TGTGCCAGCAGTTTCAGGGCACTTGAAAAACTGTTTTTT. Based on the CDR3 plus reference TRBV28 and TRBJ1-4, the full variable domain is DVKVTQSSRYLVKRTGEKVFLECVQDMDHENMFWYRQDPGLGLRLIYFSYDVKMKEKGDIPEGYSVSREKKERFSLILESASTNQTSMYLCASSFRALEKLFFGSGTQLSVL.